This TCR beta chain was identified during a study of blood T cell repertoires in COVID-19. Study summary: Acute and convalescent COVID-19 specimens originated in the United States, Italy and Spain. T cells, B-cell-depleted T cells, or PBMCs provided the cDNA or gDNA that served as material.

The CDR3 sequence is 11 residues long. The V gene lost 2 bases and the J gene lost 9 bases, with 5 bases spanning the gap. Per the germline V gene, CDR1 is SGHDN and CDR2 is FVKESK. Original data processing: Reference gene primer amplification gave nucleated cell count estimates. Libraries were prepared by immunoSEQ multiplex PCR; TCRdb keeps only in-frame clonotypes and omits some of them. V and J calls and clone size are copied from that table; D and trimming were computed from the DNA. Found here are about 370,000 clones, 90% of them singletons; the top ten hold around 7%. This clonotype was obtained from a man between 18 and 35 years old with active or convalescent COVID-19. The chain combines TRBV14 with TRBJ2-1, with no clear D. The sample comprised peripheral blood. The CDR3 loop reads CASSQWLEQFF. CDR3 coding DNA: TGTGCCAGCAGCCAATGGCTTGAGCAGTTCTTC.